This T cell receptor (beta chain) was observed in a study of human T cells and chemical hapten exposure. As to time point: patch test 3, about 24 weeks after DPC sensitization. Stated treatment: therapeutic diphenylcyclopropenone sensitization with weekly scalp DPC. Using its own MiXCR run on the RACE reads, TCRdb lists one record per CDR3 protein. The repertoire holds 50,000 to 75,000 distinct CDR3 sequences, with roughly 11% as singletons. Germline CDR1 is LNHDA and CDR2 is SQIVND (reference sequence). The CDR3 contains 15 residues. V lost 6 bases to trimming and J lost 2 bases; unmatched junction nucleotides: 6.

The chain links TRBV19 to TRBJ2-3, with 9 bases aligning to TRBD1. This clonotype was obtained from a woman in her 30s with alopecia areata. Some clones in this sample may be carry-over from other donors' samples. The sequencing here drew on whole blood, taken in connection with sensitization to the hapten diphenylcyclopropenone (DPC). The chain's CDR3 is CASSYGTGNTDTQYF. As DNA, the CDR3 is TGTGCCAGTAGCTATGGGACAGGGAACACAGATACGCAGTATTTT.